One TCR beta chain is described in this entry. J was trimmed by 9 bases and V by 4 bases; bases with no gene match: 17. From germline, CDR1 is MNHEY and CDR2 SVGAGI. The CDR3 is 16 amino acids. The sample comes from a study of T cell changes during pregnancy in multiple sclerosis. Assay: immunoSEQ multiplex PCR; the TCRdb copy retains only in-frame clones and omits some. The table has tens of thousands of clones, approximately 89% seen once. This clonotype originated in a female donor in good health, enrolled as a control in a pregnancy study. The V gene is TRBV6-5, the J gene TRBJ2-7; 8 nucleotides line up with TRBD1. The sequences come from CD4+ T cells from peripheral blood mononuclear cells, collected in the second trimester of pregnancy. The CDR3 region is CASSSRSGRGRRVQYF. CDR3 nucleotides: TGTGCCAGCAGTTCCCGGTCGGGCAGGGGGCGGAGGGTGCAGTACTTC.